This T cell receptor (beta chain) comes out of a study of T cells after posttransplantation cyclophosphamide. General study results and limits: Blood and skin or GI T cell repertoires showed limited TRB overlap. Later blood repertoires were often dominated by clones from the donor CD8+ memory compartment.

Some clones are missing from TCRdb's copy, which holds only in-frame ones; the method was immunoSEQ multiplex PCR. The sample consists of around 7,000 clones, 92% of them appearing once. In regard to this clone: Its cognate antigen is unknown.

The CDR3 length is 16 residues. The germline V and J ends were trimmed by 4 bases and 4 bases, with 17 bases remaining between them. From germline, CDR1 is SGHAT and CDR2 FQNNGV. A marrow graft followed busulfan-fludarabine conditioning, with cyclophosphamide on days +3 and +4. V is TRBV11-2 and J is TRBJ2-1; D is possibly TRBD2 (5 bases). The specimen was PBMCs, collected approximately 1,300 days after allogeneic stem cell transplant with posttransplant cyclophosphamide. The clonotype comes from a female patient between 50 and 59 years old who received an allogeneic stem cell transplant from a related donor, was CMV-positive, and had no GVHD. Some T cells may be graft donor cells. CDR3 region: CASSSIWGEIYNEQFF. In DNA form, the CDR3 reads TGTGCCAGCAGCTCGATATGGGGAGAAATTTACAATGAGCAGTTCTTC. Combining the CDR3 with reference TRBV11-2 and TRBJ2-1 gives the whole variable domain EAGVAQSPRYKIIEKRQSVAFWCNPISGHATLYWYQQILGQGPKLLIQFQNNGVVDDSQLPKDRFSAERLKGVDSTLKIQPAKLEDSAVYLCASSSIWGEIYNEQFFGPGTRLTVL.